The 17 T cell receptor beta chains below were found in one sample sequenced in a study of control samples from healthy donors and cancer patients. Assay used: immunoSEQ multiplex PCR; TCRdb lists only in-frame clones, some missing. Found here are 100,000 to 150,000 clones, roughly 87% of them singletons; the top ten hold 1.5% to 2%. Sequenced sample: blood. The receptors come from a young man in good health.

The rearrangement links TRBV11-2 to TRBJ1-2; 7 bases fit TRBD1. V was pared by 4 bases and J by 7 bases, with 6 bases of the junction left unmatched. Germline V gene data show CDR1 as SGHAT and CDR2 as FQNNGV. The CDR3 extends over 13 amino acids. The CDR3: CASSSRGGFGYTF. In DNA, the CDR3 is TGTGCCAGCAGCTCTCGAGGGGGCTTTGGCTACACCTTC.

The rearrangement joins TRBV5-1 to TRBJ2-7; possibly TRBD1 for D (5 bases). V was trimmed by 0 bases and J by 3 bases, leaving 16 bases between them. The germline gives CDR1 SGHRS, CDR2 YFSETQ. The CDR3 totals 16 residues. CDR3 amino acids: CASSLVQGTLVYEQYF. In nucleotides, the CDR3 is TGCGCCAGCAGCTTGGTTCAGGGAACCCTGGTCTACGAGCAGTACTTC. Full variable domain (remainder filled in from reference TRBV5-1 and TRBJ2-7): KAGVTQTPRYLIKTRGQQVTLSCSPISGHRSVSWYQQTPGQGLQFLFEYFSETQRNKGNFPGRFSGRQFSNSRSEMNVSTLELGDSALYLCASSLVQGTLVYEQYFGPGTRLTVT.

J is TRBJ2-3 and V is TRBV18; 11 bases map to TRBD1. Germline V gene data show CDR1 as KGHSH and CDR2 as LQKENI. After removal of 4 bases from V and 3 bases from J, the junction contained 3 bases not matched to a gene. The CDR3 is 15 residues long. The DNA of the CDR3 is TGTGCCAGCTCACGGGACAGGGGGGATACAGATACGCAGTATTTT. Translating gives CASSRDRGDTDTQYF.

CDR3 protein: CASSLAGFKEKLFF. In DNA form, the CDR3 reads TGTGCCAGCAGTTTGGCGGGGTTCAAGGAAAAACTGTTTTTT. The chain carries TRBV6-5 and TRBJ1-4, with D unresolved. V was cut by 4 bases and J by 8 bases, with 14 bases left in between. CDR1 MNHEY and CDR2 SVGAGI come from the germline V gene. This CDR3 is built from 14 residues.

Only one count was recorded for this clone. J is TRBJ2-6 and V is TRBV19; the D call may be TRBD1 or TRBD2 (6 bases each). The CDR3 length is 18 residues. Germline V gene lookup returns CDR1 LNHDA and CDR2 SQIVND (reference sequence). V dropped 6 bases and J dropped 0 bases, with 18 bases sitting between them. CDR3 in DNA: TGTGCCAGTAGACGACGCGGTAGGGGGGACTCTGGGGCCAACGTCCTGACTTTC. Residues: CASRRRGRGDSGANVLTF.

CDR3 loop: CASSPSAGSEQYF. DNA for the CDR3: TGTGCCAGCTCACCATCAGCGGGAAGCGAGCAGTACTTC. V usage is TRBV18 and J usage is TRBJ2-7; 7 positions match TRBD2. The germline V gene has CDR1 KGHSH and CDR2 LQKENI. The CDR3 spans 13 residues. The V gene end was trimmed by 2 bases and the J gene end by 6 bases; junction bases not matched to a gene: 4.

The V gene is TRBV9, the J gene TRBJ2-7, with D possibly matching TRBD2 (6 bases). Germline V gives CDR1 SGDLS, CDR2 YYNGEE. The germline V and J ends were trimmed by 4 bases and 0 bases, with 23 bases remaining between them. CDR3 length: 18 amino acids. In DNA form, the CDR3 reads TGTGCCAGCAGCCCCTCCCCGGCAACTAGCCAACTCTCCTACGAGCAGTACTTC. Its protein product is CASSPSPATSQLSYEQYF.

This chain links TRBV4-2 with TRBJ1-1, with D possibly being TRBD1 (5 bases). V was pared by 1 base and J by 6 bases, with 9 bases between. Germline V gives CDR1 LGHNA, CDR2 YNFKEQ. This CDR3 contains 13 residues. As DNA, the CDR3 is TGTGCCAGCAGCCAAGCGGGGGAGGCTGAAGCTTTCTTT. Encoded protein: CASSQAGEAEAFF.

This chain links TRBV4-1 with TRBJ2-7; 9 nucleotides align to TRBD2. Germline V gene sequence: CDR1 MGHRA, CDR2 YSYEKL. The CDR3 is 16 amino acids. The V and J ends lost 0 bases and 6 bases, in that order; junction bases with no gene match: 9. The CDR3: CASSQDRLAGRSEQYF. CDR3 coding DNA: TGCGCCAGCAGCCAAGATCGGCTAGCGGGACGGAGCGAGCAGTACTTC.

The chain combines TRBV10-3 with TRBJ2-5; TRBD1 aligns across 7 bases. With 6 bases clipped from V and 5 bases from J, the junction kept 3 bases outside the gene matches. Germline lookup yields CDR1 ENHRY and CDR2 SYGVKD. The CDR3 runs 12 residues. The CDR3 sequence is CAISDRVETQYF. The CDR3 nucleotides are TGTGCCATCAGCGACAGGGTGGAGACCCAGTACTTC.

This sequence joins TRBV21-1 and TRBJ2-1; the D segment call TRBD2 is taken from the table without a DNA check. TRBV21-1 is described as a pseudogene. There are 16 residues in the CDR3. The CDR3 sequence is CASSSWTGSSYNEQFF. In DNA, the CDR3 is TGTGCCAGCAGCTCATGGACGGGAAGCTCCTACAATGAGCAGTTCTTC.

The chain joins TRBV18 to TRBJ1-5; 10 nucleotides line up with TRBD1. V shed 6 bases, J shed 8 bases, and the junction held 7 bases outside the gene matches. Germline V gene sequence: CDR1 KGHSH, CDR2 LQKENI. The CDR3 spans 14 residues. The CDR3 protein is CASSLGTGEKPQHF. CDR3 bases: TGTGCCAGCTCCCTCGGGACAGGGGAGAAGCCCCAGCATTTT.

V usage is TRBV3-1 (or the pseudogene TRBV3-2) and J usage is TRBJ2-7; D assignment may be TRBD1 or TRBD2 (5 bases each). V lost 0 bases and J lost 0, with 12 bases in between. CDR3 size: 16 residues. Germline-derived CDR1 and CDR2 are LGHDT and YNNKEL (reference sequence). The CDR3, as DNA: TGTGCCAGCAGCCAAGATCCGGGACCCAGCTCCTACGAGCAGTACTTC. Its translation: CASSQDPGPSSYEQYF.

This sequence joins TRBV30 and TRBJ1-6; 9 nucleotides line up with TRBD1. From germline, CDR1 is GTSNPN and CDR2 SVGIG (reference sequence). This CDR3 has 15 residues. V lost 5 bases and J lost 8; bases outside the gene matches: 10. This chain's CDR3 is CAWLTGTGSYSPLHF. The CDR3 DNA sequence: TGTGCCTGGCTGACCGGGACAGGGAGTTATTCACCCCTCCACTTT.

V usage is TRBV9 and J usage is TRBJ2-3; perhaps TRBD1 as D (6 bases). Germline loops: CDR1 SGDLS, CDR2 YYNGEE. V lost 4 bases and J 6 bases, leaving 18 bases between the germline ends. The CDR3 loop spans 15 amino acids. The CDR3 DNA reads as TGTGCCAGCAGCCCATCGACAGGACCGAGGGATACGCAGTATTTT. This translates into CASSPSTGPRDTQYF.

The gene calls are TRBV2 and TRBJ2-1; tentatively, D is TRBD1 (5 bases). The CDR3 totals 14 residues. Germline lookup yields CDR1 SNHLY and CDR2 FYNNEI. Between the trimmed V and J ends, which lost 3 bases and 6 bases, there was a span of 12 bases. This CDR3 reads CASSEGRDSNEQFF. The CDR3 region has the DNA TGTGCCAGCAGTGAGGGCAGGGATAGCAATGAGCAGTTCTTC.

CDR3 amino acids: CASSSTPWTGGSPLHF. The CDR3 DNA sequence: TGTGCCAGCAGCTCCACCCCTTGGACAGGGGGTTCACCCCTCCACTTT. The rearrangement links TRBV7-6 to TRBJ1-6; 10 bases map to TRBD1. Germline CDR1 and CDR2: SGHVS and FNYEAQ. The ends lost 4 bases at V and 9 bases at J; junction bases unmatched: 9. The CDR3 has 16 amino acids. Full variable domain (missing parts from reference TRBV7-6 and TRBJ1-6): GAGVSQSPRYKVTKRGQDVALRCDPISGHVSLYWYRQALGQGPEFLTYFNYEAQQDKSGLPNDRFSAERPEGSISTLTIQRTEQRDSAMYRCASSSTPWTGGSPLHFGNGTRLTVT.